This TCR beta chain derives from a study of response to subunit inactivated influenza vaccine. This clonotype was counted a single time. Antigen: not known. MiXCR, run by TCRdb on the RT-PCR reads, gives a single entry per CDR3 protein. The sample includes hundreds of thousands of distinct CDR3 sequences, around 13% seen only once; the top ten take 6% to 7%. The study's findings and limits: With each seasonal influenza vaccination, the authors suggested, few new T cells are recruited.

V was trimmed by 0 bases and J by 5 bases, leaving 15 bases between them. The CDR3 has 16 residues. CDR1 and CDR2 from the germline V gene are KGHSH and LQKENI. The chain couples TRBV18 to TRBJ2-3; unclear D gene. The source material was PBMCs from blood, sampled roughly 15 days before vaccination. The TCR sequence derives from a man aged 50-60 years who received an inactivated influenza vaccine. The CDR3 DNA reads TGTGCCAGCTCACCACCGAATTTGGCCAGGCTAGATACGCAGTATTTT. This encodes CASSPPNLARLDTQYF.